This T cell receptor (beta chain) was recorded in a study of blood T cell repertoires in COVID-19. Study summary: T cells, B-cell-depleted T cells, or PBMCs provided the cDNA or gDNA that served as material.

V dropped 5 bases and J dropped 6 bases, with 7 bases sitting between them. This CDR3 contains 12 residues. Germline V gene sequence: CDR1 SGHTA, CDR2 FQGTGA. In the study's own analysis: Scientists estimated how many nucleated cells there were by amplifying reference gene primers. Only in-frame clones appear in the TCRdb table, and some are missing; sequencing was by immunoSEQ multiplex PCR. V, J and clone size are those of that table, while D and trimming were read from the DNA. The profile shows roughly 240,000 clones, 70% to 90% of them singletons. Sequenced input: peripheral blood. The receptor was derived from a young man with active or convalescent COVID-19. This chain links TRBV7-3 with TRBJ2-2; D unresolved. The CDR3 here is CASSRISGELFF. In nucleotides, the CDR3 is TGTGCCAGCAGCCGTATATCCGGGGAGCTGTTTTTT.